The sequence of this T cell receptor beta chain was determined in a study of human T cells and chemical hapten exposure. Across the whole study: A 2 cm by 2 cm inner upper arm patch received 2% DPC for sensitization. Findings of the study overall: With regard to DPC sensitization, TCRs above 1 in 1000 frequency did not change. Against controls, expanded TCRs gave rise to significantly more large CDR3 similarity clusters.

This CDR3 has 15 amino acids. V was cut by 5 bases and J by 4 bases, with 19 bases left in between. CDR1 is DFQATT and CDR2 is SNEGSKA in the germline V gene (reference sequence). TCRdb analysed the RACE reads with MiXCR anew, one entry per CDR3 protein. This sample has about 30,000 distinct CDR3 sequences, with 5.8% found just once. The time point was: patch test 3, about 24 weeks after DPC sensitization. Treatment described: therapeutic diphenylcyclopropenone sensitization with weekly scalp DPC. Non-pregnant alopecia patients aged 18 to 70, suitable for DPC therapy. This clonotype was seen at least ten times. Its target is not known.

The rearrangement joins TRBV20-1 to TRBJ2-3; no definite D call. This clonotype originated in a man aged 25 to 40 with alopecia areata. Some clones in this sample may be carry-over from other donors' samples. The input for sequencing was whole blood, taken in connection with sensitization to the hapten diphenylcyclopropenone (DPC). CDR3 loop: CSAPDRALLPDTQYF. The CDR3 DNA reads as TGCAGTGCTCCGGACCGGGCCCTCCTGCCAGATACGCAGTATTTT.